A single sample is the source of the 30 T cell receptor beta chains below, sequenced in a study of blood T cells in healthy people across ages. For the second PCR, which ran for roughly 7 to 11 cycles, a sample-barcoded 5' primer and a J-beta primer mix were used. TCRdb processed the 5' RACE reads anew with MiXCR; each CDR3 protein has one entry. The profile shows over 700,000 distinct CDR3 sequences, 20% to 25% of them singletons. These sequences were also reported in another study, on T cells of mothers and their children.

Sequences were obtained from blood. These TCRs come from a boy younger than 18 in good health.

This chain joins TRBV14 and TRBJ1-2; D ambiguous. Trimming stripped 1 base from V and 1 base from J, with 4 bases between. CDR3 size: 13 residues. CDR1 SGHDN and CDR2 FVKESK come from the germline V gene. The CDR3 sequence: CASSQGINYGYTF. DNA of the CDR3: TGTGCCAGCAGCCAAGGGATTAACTATGGCTACACCTTC. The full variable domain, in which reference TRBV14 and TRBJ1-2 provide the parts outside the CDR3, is EAGVTQFPSHSVIEKGQTVTLRCDPISGHDNLYWYRRVMGKEIKFLLHFVKESKQDESGMPNNRFLAERTGGTYSTLKVQPAELEDSGVYFCASSQGINYGYTFGSGTRLTVV.

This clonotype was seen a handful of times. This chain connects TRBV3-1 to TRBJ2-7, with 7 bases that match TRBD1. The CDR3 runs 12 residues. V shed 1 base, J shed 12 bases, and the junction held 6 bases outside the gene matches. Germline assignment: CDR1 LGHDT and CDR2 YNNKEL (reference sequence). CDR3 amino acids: CASSQGKGAWYF. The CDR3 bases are TGTGCCAGCAGCCAAGGCAAGGGGGCATGGTACTTC.

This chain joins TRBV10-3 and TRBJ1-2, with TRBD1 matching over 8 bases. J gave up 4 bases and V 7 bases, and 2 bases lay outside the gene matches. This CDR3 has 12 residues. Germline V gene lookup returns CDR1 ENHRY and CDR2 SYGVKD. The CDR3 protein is CAITGQGYGYTF. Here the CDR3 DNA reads TGTGCCATCACTGGACAGGGCTATGGCTACACCTTC.

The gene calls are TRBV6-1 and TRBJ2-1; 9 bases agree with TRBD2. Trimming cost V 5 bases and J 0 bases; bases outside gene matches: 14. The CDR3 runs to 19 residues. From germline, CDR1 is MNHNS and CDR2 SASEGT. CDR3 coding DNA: TGTGCCAGCAGTCCTAAAGGCGGGTTAGCGGGGGCCTCCTACAATGAGCAGTTCTTC. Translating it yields CASSPKGGLAGASYNEQFF.

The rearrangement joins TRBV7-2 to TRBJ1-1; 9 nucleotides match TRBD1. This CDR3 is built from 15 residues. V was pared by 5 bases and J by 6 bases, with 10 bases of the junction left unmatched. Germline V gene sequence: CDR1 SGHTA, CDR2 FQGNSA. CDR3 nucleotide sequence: TGTGCCAGCAGCCCTTACAGGGGGCCTAACCCTGAAGCTTTCTTT. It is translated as CASSPYRGPNPEAFF.

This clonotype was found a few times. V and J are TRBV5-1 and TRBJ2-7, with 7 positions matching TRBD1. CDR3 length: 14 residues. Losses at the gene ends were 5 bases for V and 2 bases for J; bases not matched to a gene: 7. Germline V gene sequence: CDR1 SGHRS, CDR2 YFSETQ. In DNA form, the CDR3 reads TGCGCCAGCAGTTCTGACAGGGCCGCCTACGAGCAGTACTTC. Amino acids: CASSSDRAAYEQYF.

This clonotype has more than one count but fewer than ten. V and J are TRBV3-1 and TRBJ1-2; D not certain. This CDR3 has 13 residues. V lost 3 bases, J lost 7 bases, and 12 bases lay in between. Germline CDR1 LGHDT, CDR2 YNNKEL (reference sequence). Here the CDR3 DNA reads TGTGCCAGCAGCCATGTCCGTTTGTTTGGCTACACCTTC. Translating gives CASSHVRLFGYTF.

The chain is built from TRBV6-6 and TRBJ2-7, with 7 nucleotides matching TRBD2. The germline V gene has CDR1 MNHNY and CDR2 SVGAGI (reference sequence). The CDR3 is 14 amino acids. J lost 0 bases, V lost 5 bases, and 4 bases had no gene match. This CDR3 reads CASSLADDSYEQYF. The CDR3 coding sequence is TGTGCCAGCAGTCTAGCGGATGACTCCTACGAGCAGTACTTC.

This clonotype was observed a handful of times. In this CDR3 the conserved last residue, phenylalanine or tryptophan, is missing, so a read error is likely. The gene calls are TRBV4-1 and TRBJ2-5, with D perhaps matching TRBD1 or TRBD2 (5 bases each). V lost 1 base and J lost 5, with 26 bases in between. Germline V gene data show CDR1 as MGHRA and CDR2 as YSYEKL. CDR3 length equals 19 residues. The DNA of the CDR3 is TGCGCCAGCAGCCAAGGCGGATGGGGGAGCGGTGGTAGGAGCGAGACCCAGTACCTC. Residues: CASSQGGWGSGGRSETQYL.

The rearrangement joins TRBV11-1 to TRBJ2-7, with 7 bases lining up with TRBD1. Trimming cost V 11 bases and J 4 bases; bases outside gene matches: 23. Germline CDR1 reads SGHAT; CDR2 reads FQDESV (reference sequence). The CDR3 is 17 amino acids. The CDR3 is CAGTSLASGTDAYEQYF. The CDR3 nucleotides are TGTGCCGGCACCTCGCTGGCTTCCGGGACAGATGCTTACGAGCAGTACTTC.

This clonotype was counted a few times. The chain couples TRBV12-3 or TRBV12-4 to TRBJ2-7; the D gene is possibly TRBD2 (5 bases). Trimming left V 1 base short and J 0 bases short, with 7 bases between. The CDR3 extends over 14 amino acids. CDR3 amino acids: CASSLERDSYEQYF. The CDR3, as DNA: TGTGCCAGCAGTTTAGAACGGGACTCCTACGAGCAGTACTTC.

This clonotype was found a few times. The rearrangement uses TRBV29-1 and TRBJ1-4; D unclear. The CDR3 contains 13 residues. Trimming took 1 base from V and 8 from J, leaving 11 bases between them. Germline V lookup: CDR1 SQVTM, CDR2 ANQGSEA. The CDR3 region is CSVEGAGGEKLFF. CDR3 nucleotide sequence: TGCAGCGTTGAAGGGGCGGGAGGCGAAAAACTGTTTTTT.

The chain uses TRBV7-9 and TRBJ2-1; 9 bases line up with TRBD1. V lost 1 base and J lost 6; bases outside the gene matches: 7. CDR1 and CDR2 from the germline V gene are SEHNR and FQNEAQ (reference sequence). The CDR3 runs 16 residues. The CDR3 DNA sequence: TGTGCCAGCAGCTTAGGCTCCGGGACAGGGCTCAATGAGCAGTTCTTC. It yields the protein CASSLGSGTGLNEQFF.

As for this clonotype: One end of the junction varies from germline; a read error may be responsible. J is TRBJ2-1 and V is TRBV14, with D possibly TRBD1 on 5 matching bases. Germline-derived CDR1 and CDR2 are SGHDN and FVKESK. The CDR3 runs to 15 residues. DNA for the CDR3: TGTGCCAGGAGCCAAGTAGGGGATCGATACAATGAGCAGTTCTTC. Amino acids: CARSQVGDRYNEQFF.

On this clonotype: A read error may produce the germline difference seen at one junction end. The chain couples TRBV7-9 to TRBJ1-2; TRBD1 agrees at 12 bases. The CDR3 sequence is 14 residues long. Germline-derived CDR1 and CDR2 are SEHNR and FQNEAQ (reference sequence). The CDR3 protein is CASSLGQGASGYAF. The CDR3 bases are TGTGCCAGCAGCTTGGGACAGGGGGCAAGTGGCTACGCCTTC.

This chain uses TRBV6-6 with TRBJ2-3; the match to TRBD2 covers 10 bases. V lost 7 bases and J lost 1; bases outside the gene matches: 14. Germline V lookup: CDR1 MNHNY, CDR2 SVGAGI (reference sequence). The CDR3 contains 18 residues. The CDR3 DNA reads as TGTGCCAGCAAAGGGTCTGCCGGGACTAGCGTAGGCACAGATACGCAGTATTTT. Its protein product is CASKGSAGTSVGTDTQYF.

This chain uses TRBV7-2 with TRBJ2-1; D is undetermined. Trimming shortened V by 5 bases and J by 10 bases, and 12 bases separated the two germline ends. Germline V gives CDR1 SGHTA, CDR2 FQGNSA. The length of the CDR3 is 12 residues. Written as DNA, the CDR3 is TGTGCCAGCAGCCCCCACCGCGGAGAGCAGTTCTTC. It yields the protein CASSPHRGEQFF.

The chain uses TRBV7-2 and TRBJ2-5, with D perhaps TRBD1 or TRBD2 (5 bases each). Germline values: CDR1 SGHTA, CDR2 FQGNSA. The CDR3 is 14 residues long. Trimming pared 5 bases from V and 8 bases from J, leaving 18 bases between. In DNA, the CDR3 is TGTGCCAGCAGCCCAAGGTCGGGGCAGCGAACCCAGTACTTC. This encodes CASSPRSGQRTQYF.

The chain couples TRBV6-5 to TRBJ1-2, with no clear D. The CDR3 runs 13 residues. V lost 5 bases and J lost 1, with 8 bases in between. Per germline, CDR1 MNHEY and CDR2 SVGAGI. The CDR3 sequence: CASSLEINYGYTF. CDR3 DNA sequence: TGTGCCAGCAGTCTCGAGATTAACTATGGCTACACCTTC.

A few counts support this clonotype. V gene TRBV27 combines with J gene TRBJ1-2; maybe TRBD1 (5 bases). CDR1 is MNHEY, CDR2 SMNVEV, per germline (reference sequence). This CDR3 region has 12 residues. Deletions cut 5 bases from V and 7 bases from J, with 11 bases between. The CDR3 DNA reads TGTGCCAGCAGTCCAGGGAAGGGTGGCTACACCTTC. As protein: CASSPGKGGYTF.

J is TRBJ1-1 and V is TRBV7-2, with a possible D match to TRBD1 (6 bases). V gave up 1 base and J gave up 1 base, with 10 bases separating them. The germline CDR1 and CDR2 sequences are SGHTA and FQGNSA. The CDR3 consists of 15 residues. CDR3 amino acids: CASSLGGHRNTEAFF. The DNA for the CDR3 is TGTGCCAGCAGCTTAGGGGGGCACAGGAACACTGAAGCTTTCTTT.

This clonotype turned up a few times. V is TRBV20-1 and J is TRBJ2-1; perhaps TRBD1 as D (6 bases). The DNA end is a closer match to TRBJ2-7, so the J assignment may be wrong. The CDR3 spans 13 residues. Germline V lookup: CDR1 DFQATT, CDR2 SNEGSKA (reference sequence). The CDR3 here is CSATGGGAYEQYF. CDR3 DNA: TGCAGTGCGACTGGGGGCGGCGCCTACGAGCAGTACTTC.

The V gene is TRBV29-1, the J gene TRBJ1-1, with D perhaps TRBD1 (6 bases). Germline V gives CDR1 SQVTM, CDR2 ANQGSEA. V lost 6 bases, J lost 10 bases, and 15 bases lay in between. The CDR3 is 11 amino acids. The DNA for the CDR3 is TGCAGCGTCCGGGACACCGTGGGAGCTTTCTTT. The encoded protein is CSVRDTVGAFF.

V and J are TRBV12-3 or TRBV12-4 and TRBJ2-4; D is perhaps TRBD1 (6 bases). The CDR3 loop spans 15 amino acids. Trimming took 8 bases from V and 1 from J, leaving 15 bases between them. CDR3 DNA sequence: TGTGCCAGCGGTCAAGTCCAGGGGGCCAAAAACATTCAGTACTTC. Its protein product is CASGQVQGAKNIQYF.

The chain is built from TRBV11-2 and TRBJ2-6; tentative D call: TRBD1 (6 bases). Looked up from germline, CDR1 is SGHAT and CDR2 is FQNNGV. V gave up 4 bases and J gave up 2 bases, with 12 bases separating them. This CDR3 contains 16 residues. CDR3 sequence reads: CASSSFQGTGANVLTF. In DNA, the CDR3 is TGTGCCAGCAGCTCTTTCCAGGGGACTGGGGCCAACGTCCTGACTTTC.

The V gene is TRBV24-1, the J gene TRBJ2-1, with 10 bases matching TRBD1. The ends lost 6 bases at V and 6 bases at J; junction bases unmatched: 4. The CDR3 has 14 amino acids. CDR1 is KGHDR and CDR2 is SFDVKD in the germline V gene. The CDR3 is CATSRQGAGNEQFF. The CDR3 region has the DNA TGTGCCACCAGTAGACAGGGGGCTGGCAATGAGCAGTTCTTC.

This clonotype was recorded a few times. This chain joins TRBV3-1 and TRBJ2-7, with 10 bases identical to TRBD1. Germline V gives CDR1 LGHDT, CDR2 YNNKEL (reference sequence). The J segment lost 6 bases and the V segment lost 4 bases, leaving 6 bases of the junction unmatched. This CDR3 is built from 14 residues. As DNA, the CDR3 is TGTGCCAGCAGCCCCTGGACAGGGGGAGCCGAGCAGTACTTC. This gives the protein CASSPWTGGAEQYF.

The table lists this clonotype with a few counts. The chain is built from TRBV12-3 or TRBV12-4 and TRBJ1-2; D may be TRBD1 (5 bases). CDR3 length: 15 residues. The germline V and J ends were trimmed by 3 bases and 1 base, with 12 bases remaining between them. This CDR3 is CASSLEGTYNYGYTF. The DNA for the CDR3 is TGTGCCAGCAGTTTGGAGGGGACGTATAACTATGGCTACACCTTC.

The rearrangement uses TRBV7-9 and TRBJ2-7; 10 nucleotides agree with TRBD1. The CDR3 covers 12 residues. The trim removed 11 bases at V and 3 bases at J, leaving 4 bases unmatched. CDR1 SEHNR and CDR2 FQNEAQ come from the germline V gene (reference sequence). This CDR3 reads CAGGTGDYEQYF. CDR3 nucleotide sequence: TGTGCCGGGGGGACAGGGGACTACGAGCAGTACTTC.

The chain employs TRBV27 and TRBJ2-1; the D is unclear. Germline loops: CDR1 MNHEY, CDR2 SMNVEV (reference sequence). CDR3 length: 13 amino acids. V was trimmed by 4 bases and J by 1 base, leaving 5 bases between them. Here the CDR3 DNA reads TGTGCCAGCAGTTCAAAGTCCTACAATGAGCAGTTCTTC. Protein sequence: CASSSKSYNEQFF.